This passage covers 2 T cell receptor beta chains from one sample sequenced in a study of cytomegalovirus exposure and HLA in healthy donors. Both 60 Vbeta primers and 13 Jbeta primers went into the PCR. Repertoires were generated with immunoSEQ multiplex PCR, while TCRdb's copy carries only in-frame clones and drops some. The data hold tens of thousands of clones, with around 80% observed a single time. Sample: PBMCs. The receptors originated from a man aged 40-50 years in good health and CMV-seronegative.

CDR3 sequence: CASSLEPPGGYEQYF. DNA for the CDR3: TGTGCCAGCAGCTTAGAACCCCCCGGGGGCTACGAGCAGTACTTC. The chain combines TRBV7-9 with TRBJ2-7, with a weak D call TRBD2 (6 bases). CDR1 is SEHNR, CDR2 FQNEAQ, per germline (reference sequence). Trimming took off 1 base at V and 3 bases at J, with 13 bases between the two ends. The CDR3 runs 15 residues.

The V and J genes are TRBV11-2 and TRBJ1-4; D call uncertain. The CDR3 is 12 amino acids. V shed 6 bases and J shed 4 bases, with 6 bases lying between them. The germline CDR1 and CDR2 sequences are SGHAT and FQNNGV. CDR3 in DNA: TGTGCCAGCAGAACGGGTAATGAAAAACTGTTTTTT. It is translated as CASRTGNEKLFF.